The TCR beta chain under discussion was sequenced for a study of PD-L1 blockade in urothelial cancer. CDR1 and CDR2 (germline): SGHRS, YFSETQ. V was cut by 0 bases and J by 7 bases, with 8 bases left in between. This CDR3 is built from 12 residues. Only in-frame clones appear in the TCRdb table, and some are missing; sequencing was by immunoSEQ multiplex PCR. The sample contains about 76,000 clones, around 84% of which appear only once. This clonotype was sampled from a man between 65 and 85 years old with urothelial cancer. This specimen was PBMCs, taken around atezolizumab (anti-PD-L1) treatment. The chain joins TRBV5-1 to TRBJ2-7; D is perhaps TRBD1 (5 bases). CDR3 amino acids: CASSLDRQEQYF. The CDR3 region has the DNA TGCGCCAGCAGCTTGGACAGGCAAGAGCAGTACTTC.